This paragraph reports one T cell receptor beta chain. This sample is part of a study of T cells in localized non-small cell lung cancer. TCRdb's copy holds only in-frame clones and misses some; the assay was immunoSEQ multiplex PCR. The sample shows about 47,000 clones, roughly 86% of them seen only once. CDR1 is ENHRY, CDR2 SYGVKD, per germline. CDR3 length: 12 residues. The TCR was taken from a man aged 35-69 years with stage II lung adenocarcinoma. The chain is built from TRBV10-3 and TRBJ2-2; 9 positions match TRBD2. The specimen comprised PBMCs, sampled before any cancer treatment. CDR3 in DNA: TGTGCGAGCGGGGGGAGTACCGGGGAGCTGTTTTTT. Protein sequence: CASGGSTGELFF.